The following is a TCR beta chain sequence with its context. No antigen is known for it. Expressed TCRB transcripts were sequenced because the isolated RNA had all been reverse transcribed beforehand. The repertoire was sequenced with immunoSEQ multiplex PCR; TCRdb's copy has only in-frame clones and lacks some. The data contain some 280,000 clones, approximately 14% of them singletons. The data were obtained in a study of beta chain features in type 1 diabetes. The germline V gene encodes CDR1 SGHAT and CDR2 FQNNGV. The CDR3 totals 16 residues. The ends lost 4 bases at V and 5 bases at J; junction bases unmatched: 7. Study-level findings and limits: It was among patients, rather than healthy donors, that naive, central memory and Treg TCRB repertoires appeared more similar. Type 1 diabetes patients showed a moderate but significant shortening of TCRB CDR3s in all four CD4+ subsets.

Isolation of CD4+ naive, central memory, regulatory and stem cell-like memory cells was achieved by sorting via CD45RO/CCR7/CD25/CD127/CD95/CD27. The TCR originated in a man between 25 and 39 years old with type 1 diabetes. Sequenced material: naive CD4+ T cells from blood. This sequence joins TRBV11-2 and TRBJ2-1; 11 bases map to TRBD2. The CDR3 bases are TGTGCCAGCAGCTCTTTTGGGACTAGCGGAAACAATGAGCAGTTCTTC. This gives the protein CASSSFGTSGNNEQFF. The variable domain in full, completed from reference TRBV11-2 and TRBJ2-1, reads EAGVAQSPRYKIIEKRQSVAFWCNPISGHATLYWYQQILGQGPKLLIQFQNNGVVDDSQLPKDRFSAERLKGVDSTLKIQPAKLEDSAVYLCASSSFGTSGNNEQFFGPGTRLTVL.